One sample yielded the 27 T cell receptor beta chains listed below, sequenced in a study of blood T cell repertoires in COVID-19. TCRdb's table, derived via immunoSEQ multiplex PCR, lists solely in-frame clones and lacks some. Of a few hundred thousand clones in the sample, roughly 87% were seen once. Sample: peripheral blood. The receptor set was obtained from a woman aged 50 to 60 who had recovered from COVID-19.

This chain joins TRBV4-3 and TRBJ2-7; 7 bases fit TRBD1. J lost 0 bases, V lost 0 bases, and 8 bases had no gene match. This CDR3 spans 17 amino acids. The germline V gene has CDR1 LGHNA and CDR2 YSLEER. The chain's CDR3 is CASSQDGEGAFSYEQYF. The CDR3 DNA follows: TGCGCCAGCAGCCAAGATGGAGAGGGGGCATTCTCCTACGAGCAGTACTTC.

The J gene is TRBJ2-7, the V gene TRBV27, with TRBD2 matching over 10 bases. Germline V gene data show CDR1 as MNHEY and CDR2 as SMNVEV (reference sequence). V lost 6 bases to trimming and J lost 4 bases; unmatched junction nucleotides: 12. The CDR3 has 16 residues. CDR3 DNA: TGTGCCAGCAGCCGGACTAGCGGAGCTGAAAGGTACGAGCAGTACTTC. This encodes CASSRTSGAERYEQYF.

This chain uses TRBV30 with TRBJ2-7; 7 bases line up with TRBD1. V gave up 2 bases and J gave up 1 base; unmatched junction bases: 8. Germline V gene data show CDR1 as GTSNPN and CDR2 as SVGIG (reference sequence). The CDR3 length is 15 residues. The CDR3 loop reads CAWSIETGISYEQYF. As DNA, the CDR3 is TGTGCCTGGAGTATCGAGACAGGGATATCCTACGAGCAGTACTTC.

The genes are TRBV7-2 and TRBJ1-2; D gene unclear. Trimming pared 0 bases from V and 1 base from J, leaving 24 bases between. CDR1 and CDR2 from the germline V gene are SGHTA and FQGNSA. The CDR3 totals 20 residues. Written as DNA, the CDR3 is TGTGCCAGCAGCTTAGCCAGCAGTCCGGCGAGAGGCGCGGGTAACTATGGCTACACCTTC. It specifies CASSLASSPARGAGNYGYTF.

V gene TRBV5-4 combines with J gene TRBJ1-2, with D perhaps matching TRBD1 (6 bases). V was shortened by 4 bases and J by 8 bases, with 15 bases between the two germline ends. CDR3 length: 13 amino acids. Germline V gives CDR1 SGHNT, CDR2 YYREEE (reference sequence). CDR3 DNA: TGTGCCAGCAGCGTAACAGGGCTGTGGGGCTACACCTTC. It is translated as CASSVTGLWGYTF.

The chain combines TRBV4-1 with TRBJ1-1; possibly TRBD1 for D (6 bases). Per the germline V gene, CDR1 is MGHRA and CDR2 is YSYEKL. This CDR3 contains 15 residues. Trimming took 1 base from V and 0 from J, leaving 9 bases between them. CDR3 sequence (DNA): TGCGCCAGCAGCCAAGCGACAGGCATGAACACTGAAGCTTTCTTT. Its protein product is CASSQATGMNTEAFF.

The gene calls are TRBV15 and TRBJ1-5; possible D gene TRBD1, 6 bases. The CDR3 extends over 17 amino acids. The V end lost 0 bases, the J end lost 0 bases, and 12 bases lay between the germline ends. Germline CDR1 reads LNHNV; CDR2 reads YYDKDF (reference sequence). CDR3 residues: CATSRDRTEYSNQPQHF. CDR3 coding DNA: TGTGCCACCAGCAGAGATAGGACAGAATATAGCAATCAGCCCCAGCATTTT.

This chain connects TRBV4-3 to TRBJ1-4; D perhaps matches TRBD1 (6 bases). From germline, CDR1 is LGHNA and CDR2 YSLEER. The CDR3 runs to 19 residues. The germline V and J ends were trimmed by 0 bases and 0 bases, with 17 bases remaining between them. As DNA, the CDR3 is TGCGCCAGCAGCCAAGACCTGACAGGAATTCTTGCAACTAATGAAAAACTGTTTTTT. It specifies CASSQDLTGILATNEKLFF.

V usage is TRBV9 and J usage is TRBJ2-3; D call uncertain. V dropped 4 bases and J dropped 6 bases, with 12 bases sitting between them. The CDR3 covers 13 residues. CDR1 SGDLS and CDR2 YYNGEE come from the germline V gene. This chain's CDR3 is CASSLQWSDTQYF. CDR3 in DNA: TGTGCCAGCAGCCTCCAGTGGTCGGATACGCAGTATTTT.

This clone was observed a handful of times. The V and J genes are TRBV10-3 and TRBJ1-5; unclear D gene. The CDR3 spans 12 residues. V gave up 9 bases and J gave up 2 bases, with 8 bases separating them. In germline, CDR1 is ENHRY, CDR2 SYGVKD. Written as DNA, the CDR3 is TGTGCCATACGAGCGGGCAATCAGCCCCAGCATTTT. Its translation is CAIRAGNQPQHF.

The J gene is TRBJ2-1, the V gene TRBV19; 7 nucleotides agree with TRBD1. J lost 0 bases, V lost 4 bases, and 6 bases had no gene match. Germline V gene lookup returns CDR1 LNHDA and CDR2 SQIVND (reference sequence). This CDR3 is 16 amino acids long. CDR3 sequence (DNA): TGTGCCAGTAGTAGGGACAGCGACTCCTCCTACAATGAGCAGTTCTTC. Its protein product is CASSRDSDSSYNEQFF.

This clone was seen just once. The rearrangement uses TRBV5-6 and TRBJ2-1; no clear D gene. The germline V gene has CDR1 SGHDT and CDR2 YYEEEE. CDR3 size: 16 residues. Trimming removed 4 bases from V and 5 bases from J, with 19 bases in between. This CDR3 reads CASSQQLLWAHNEQFF. The CDR3 nucleotides are TGTGCCAGCAGCCAACAGCTCCTTTGGGCCCACAATGAGCAGTTCTTC. Based on the CDR3 plus reference TRBV5-6 and TRBJ2-1, the full variable domain is DAGVTQSPTHLIKTRGQQVTLRCSPKSGHDTVSWYQQALGQGPQFIFQYYEEEERQRGNFPDRFSGHQFPNYSSELNVNALLLGDSALYLCASSQQLLWAHNEQFFGPGTRLTVL.

This clone showed up just once. V usage is TRBV28 and J usage is TRBJ2-1; 7 bases match TRBD2. Unmatched junction bases numbered 5, after V lost 3 bases and J lost 3 bases. Germline values: CDR1 MDHEN, CDR2 SYDVKM. The CDR3 sequence is 15 residues long. In nucleotides, the CDR3 is TGTGCCAGCAGTTTTTGGGAGGGCGTCTACAATGAGCAGTTCTTC. It translates to CASSFWEGVYNEQFF.

The chain combines TRBV18 with TRBJ1-2; D unclear. The CDR3 sequence is 12 residues long. V was trimmed by 3 bases and J by 8 bases, leaving 10 bases between them. Germline V gives CDR1 KGHSH, CDR2 LQKENI. CDR3 DNA sequence: TGTGCCAGCTCACCGGGTAGGAGCGGCTACACCTTC. It codes for CASSPGRSGYTF. Complete variable domain (other parts from reference TRBV18 and TRBJ1-2): NAGVMQNPRHLVRRRGQEARLRCSPMKGHSHVYWYRQLPEEGLKFMVYLQKENIIDESGMPKERFSAEFPKEGPSILRIQQVVRGDSAAYFCASSPGRSGYTFGSGTRLTVV.

J is TRBJ1-1 and V is TRBV19; D not resolved. Germline CDR1 is LNHDA and CDR2 is SQIVND (reference sequence). The CDR3 sequence is 14 residues long. With 1 base removed from V and 0 bases from J, the gap between germline ends came to 6 bases. In nucleotides, the CDR3 is TGTGCCAGTAGTATAGTCCCTTTGAACACTGAAGCTTTCTTT. Its translation is CASSIVPLNTEAFF.

The chain recombines TRBV11-2 with TRBJ1-1; D call uncertain. The CDR3 runs to 14 residues. Trimming took 1 base from V and 2 from J, leaving 8 bases between them. Germline CDR1 SGHAT, CDR2 FQNNGV. The CDR3 region is CASSLVAGNTEAFF. The CDR3 nucleotides read TGTGCCAGCAGCTTAGTGGCGGGAAACACTGAAGCTTTCTTT.

This clone was counted a single time. This chain joins TRBV6-1 and TRBJ2-5; tentative D call: TRBD1 (5 bases). The germline gives CDR1 MNHNS, CDR2 SASEGT. Trimming took off 2 bases at V and 10 bases at J, with 17 bases between the two ends. The CDR3 loop spans 14 amino acids. In DNA, the CDR3 is TGTGCCAGCAGTGAAAACCCAGGGCGGCTTGGCCAGTACTTC. Its translation: CASSENPGRLGQYF.

The chain has TRBV4-3 and TRBJ2-1; 11 nucleotides match TRBD2. V lost 0 bases to trimming and J lost 4 bases; unmatched junction nucleotides: 2. This CDR3 region has 16 residues. In germline, CDR1 is LGHNA, CDR2 YSLEER. Here the CDR3 reads CASSQEGLAVYNEQFF. The CDR3 coding sequence is TGCGCCAGCAGCCAAGAGGGACTAGCGGTATACAATGAGCAGTTCTTC.

The chain couples TRBV7-2 to TRBJ1-1, with D uncertain. V gave up 9 bases and J gave up 4 bases, with 9 bases separating them. Germline assignment: CDR1 SGHTA and CDR2 FQGNSA. The CDR3 length is 11 residues. The CDR3 nucleotides read TGTGCCAGTCTTGTCCTCACTGAAGCTTTCTTT. It specifies CASLVLTEAFF.

This clone was detected only a few times. The chain uses TRBV28 and TRBJ2-7, with 8 bases identical to TRBD2. The V and J ends lost 6 bases and 2 bases, in that order; junction bases with no gene match: 9. This CDR3 region has 15 residues. Looked up from germline, CDR1 is MDHEN and CDR2 is SYDVKM. Written as DNA, the CDR3 is TGTGCCAGCAGCTACAGGACTAGCAGGGCCTACGAGCAGTACTTC. It yields the protein CASSYRTSRAYEQYF.

The CDR3 sequence: CASSLSAATDTQYF. The CDR3 DNA follows: TGTGCCAGCAGTTTATCGGCCGCCACAGATACGCAGTATTTT. The rearrangement joins TRBV27 to TRBJ2-3, with no clear D. The CDR3 has 14 residues. Germline V gives CDR1 MNHEY, CDR2 SMNVEV (reference sequence). With 0 bases removed from V and 2 bases from J, the gap between germline ends came to 6 bases.

V and J are TRBV30 and TRBJ1-5, with 7 bases aligning to TRBD1. In germline, CDR1 is GTSNPN, CDR2 SVGIG (reference sequence). This CDR3 is 14 amino acids long. After removal of 2 bases from V and 2 bases from J, the junction contained 3 bases not matched to a gene. CDR3 in amino acids: CAWSRDRGNQPQHF. The CDR3 DNA follows: TGTGCCTGGAGTCGAGACAGGGGCAATCAGCCCCAGCATTTT.

This chain links TRBV18 with TRBJ2-5; 10 nucleotides align to TRBD1. In germline, CDR1 is KGHSH, CDR2 LQKENI. The CDR3 is 15 residues long. V shed 5 bases and J 5 bases; nucleotides not matched to a gene: 8. The CDR3 protein is CASSEMTGGLETQYF. The DNA of the CDR3 is TGTGCCAGCTCAGAGATGACAGGGGGCTTGGAGACCCAGTACTTC.

The chain is built from TRBV6-5 and TRBJ2-3; 10 nucleotides match TRBD1. The CDR3 runs 14 residues. V was pared by 5 bases and J by 3 bases, with 2 bases of the junction left unmatched. Germline-derived CDR1 and CDR2 are MNHEY and SVGAGI. The CDR3: CASSRDRGTDTQYF. The CDR3 nucleotides read TGTGCCAGCAGTAGGGACAGGGGTACAGATACGCAGTATTTT.

The chain links TRBV5-1 to TRBJ2-7; 9 nucleotides agree with TRBD1. Germline V lookup: CDR1 SGHRS, CDR2 YFSETQ. The CDR3 sequence is 15 residues long. With V trimmed by 0 bases and J by 1 base, 2 bases remained unmatched. The CDR3 DNA reads TGCGCCAGCAGCTTGGACAGGGGGCGATCCTACGAGCAGTACTTC. As protein: CASSLDRGRSYEQYF.

The chain is built from TRBV3-1 (or the pseudogene TRBV3-2) and TRBJ1-5; the match to TRBD1 covers 10 bases. The CDR3 sequence is 17 residues long. V lost 0 bases and J lost 1; bases outside the gene matches: 3. Germline CDR1 reads LGHDT; CDR2 reads YNNKEL (reference sequence). Here the CDR3 reads CASSQDRDRGSNQPQHF. CDR3 sequence (DNA): TGTGCCAGCAGCCAAGATAGGGACAGGGGAAGCAATCAGCCCCAGCATTTT.

The V and J genes are TRBV4-3 and TRBJ2-3; 7 bases agree with TRBD2. In germline, CDR1 is LGHNA, CDR2 YSLEER. Trimming cost V 0 bases and J 2 bases; bases outside gene matches: 8. The CDR3 is 17 amino acids. The CDR3 region is CASSQDLRSGATDTQYF. In DNA, the CDR3 is TGCGCCAGCAGCCAAGATCTACGGAGCGGGGCCACAGATACGCAGTATTTT.